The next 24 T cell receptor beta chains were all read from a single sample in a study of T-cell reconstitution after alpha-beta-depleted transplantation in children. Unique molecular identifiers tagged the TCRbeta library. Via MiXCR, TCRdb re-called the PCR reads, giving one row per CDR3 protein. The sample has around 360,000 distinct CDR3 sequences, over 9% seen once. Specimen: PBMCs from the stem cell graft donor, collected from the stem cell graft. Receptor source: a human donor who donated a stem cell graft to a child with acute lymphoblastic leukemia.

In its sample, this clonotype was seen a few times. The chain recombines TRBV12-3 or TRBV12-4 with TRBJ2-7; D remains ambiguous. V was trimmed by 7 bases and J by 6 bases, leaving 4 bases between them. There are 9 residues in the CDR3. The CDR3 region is CASTVEQYF. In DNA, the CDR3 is TGTGCCAGCACCGTCGAGCAGTACTTC.

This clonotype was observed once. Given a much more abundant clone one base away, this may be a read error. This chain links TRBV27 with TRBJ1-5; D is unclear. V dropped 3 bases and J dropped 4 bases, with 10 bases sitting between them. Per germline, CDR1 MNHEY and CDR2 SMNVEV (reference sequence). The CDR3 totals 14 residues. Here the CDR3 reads CASSFTQDNQPQHF. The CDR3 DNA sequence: TGTGCCAGCAGTTTCACGCAGGATAATCAGCCCCAGCATTTT.

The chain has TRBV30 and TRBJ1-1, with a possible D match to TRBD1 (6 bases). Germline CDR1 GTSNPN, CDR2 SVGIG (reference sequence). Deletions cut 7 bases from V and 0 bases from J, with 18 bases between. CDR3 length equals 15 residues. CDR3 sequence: CAYSGGKGVNTEAFF. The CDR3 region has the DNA TGTGCCTACAGCGGGGGCAAGGGTGTGAACACTGAAGCTTTCTTT.

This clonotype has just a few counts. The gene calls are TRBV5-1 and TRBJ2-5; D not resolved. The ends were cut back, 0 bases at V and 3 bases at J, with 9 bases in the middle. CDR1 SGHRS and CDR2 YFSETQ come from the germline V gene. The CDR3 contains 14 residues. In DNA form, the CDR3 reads TGCGCCAGCAGCTTGGGTCTCCGGGAAGAGACCCAGTACTTC. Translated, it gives CASSLGLREETQYF.

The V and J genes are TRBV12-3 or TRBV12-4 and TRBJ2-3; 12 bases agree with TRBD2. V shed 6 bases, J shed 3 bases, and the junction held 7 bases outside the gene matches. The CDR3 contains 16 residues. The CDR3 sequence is CASSKTSGRGTDTQYF. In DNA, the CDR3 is TGTGCCAGCAGCAAGACTAGCGGGAGAGGTACAGATACGCAGTATTTT.

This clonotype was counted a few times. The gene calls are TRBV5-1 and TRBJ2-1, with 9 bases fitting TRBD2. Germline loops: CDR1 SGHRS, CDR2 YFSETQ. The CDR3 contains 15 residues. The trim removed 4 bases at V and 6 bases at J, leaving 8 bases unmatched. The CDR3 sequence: CASSILSAGGNEQFF. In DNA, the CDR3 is TGCGCCAGCAGCATACTTTCAGCGGGAGGCAATGAGCAGTTCTTC.

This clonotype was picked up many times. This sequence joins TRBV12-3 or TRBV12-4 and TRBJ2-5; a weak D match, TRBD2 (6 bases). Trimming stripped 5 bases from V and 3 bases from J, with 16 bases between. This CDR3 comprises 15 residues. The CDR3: CASSLRSGVEETQYF. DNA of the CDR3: TGTGCCAGCAGTCTGCGGTCGGGAGTGGAAGAGACCCAGTACTTC.

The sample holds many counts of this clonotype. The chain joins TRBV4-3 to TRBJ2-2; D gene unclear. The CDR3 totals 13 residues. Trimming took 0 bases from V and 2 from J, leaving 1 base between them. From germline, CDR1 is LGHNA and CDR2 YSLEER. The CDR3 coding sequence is TGCGCCAGCAGCCAAGACAACACCGGGGAGCTGTTTTTT. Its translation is CASSQDNTGELFF.

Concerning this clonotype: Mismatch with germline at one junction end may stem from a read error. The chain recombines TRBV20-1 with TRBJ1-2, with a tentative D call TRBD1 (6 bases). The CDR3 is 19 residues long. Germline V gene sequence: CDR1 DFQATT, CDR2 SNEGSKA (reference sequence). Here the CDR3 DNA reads TGCTGTGCTAGATATTCCCTGACAGGTCAGAGGGCGCTAATCTATGGCTACACCTTC. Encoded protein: CCARYSLTGQRALIYGYTF.

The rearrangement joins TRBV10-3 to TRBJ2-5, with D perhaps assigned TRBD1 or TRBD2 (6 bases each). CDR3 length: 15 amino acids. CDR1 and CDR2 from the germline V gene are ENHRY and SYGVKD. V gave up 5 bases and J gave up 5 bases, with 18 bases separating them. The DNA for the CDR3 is TGTGCCATCAGTCAGCTGGGGGGCTGGGAGGAGACCCAGTACTTC. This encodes CAISQLGGWEETQYF.

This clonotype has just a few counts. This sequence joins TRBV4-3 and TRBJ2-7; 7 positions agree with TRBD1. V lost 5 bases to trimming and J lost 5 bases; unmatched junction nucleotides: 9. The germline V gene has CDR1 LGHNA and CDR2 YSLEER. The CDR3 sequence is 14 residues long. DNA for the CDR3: TGCGCCAGCAGCTCGGGGCTTGACAGGGACGAGCAGTACTTC. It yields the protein CASSSGLDRDEQYF.

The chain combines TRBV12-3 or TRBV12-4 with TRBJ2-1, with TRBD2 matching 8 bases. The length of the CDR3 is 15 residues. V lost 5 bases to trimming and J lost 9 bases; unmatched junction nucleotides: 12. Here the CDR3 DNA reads TGTGCCAGCAGTCCAAGCGGGAGAGGTTCGCGTGAGCAGTTCTTC. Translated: CASSPSGRGSREQFF.

The CDR3 is CASSELAAYEQYF. Written as DNA, the CDR3 is TGTGCCAGCAGCGAACTAGCGGCCTACGAGCAGTACTTC. The rearrangement links TRBV7-9 to TRBJ2-7, with 8 positions matching TRBD2. The CDR3 is 13 residues long. Germline V gene data show CDR1 as SEHNR and CDR2 as FQNEAQ (reference sequence). Trimming took 5 bases from V and 2 from J; bases not matched to a gene: 2.

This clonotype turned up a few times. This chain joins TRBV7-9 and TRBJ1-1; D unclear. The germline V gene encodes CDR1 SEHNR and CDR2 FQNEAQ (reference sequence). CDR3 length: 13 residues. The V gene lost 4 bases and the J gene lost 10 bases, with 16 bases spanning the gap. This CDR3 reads CASSSLDPFSAFF. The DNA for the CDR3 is TGTGCCAGCAGCTCCTTAGACCCCTTCTCAGCTTTCTTT.

CDR3 amino acids: CASSLGLAGVGEQFF. The CDR3 DNA follows: TGTGCCAGCAGCTTAGGCCTAGCGGGAGTAGGGGAGCAGTTCTTC. V is TRBV7-2 and J is TRBJ2-1, with 10 bases matching TRBD2. This CDR3 is 15 amino acids long. V was clipped by 1 base and J by 10 bases; unmatched bases: 7. Germline values: CDR1 SGHTA, CDR2 FQGNSA.

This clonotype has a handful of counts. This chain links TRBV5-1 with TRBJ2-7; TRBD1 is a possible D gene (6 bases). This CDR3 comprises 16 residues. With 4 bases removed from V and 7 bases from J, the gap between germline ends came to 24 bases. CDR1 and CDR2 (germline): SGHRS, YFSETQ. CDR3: CASSLKGGRVVREQYF. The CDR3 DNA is TGCGCCAGCAGCCTCAAAGGGGGAAGAGTCGTGCGGGAGCAGTACTTC.

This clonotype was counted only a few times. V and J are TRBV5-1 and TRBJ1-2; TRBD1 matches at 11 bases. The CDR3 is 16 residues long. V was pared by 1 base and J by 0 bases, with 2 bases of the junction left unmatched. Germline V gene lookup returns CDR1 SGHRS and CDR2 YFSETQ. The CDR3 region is CASSLKGQGANYGYTF. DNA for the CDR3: TGCGCCAGCAGCTTGAAGGGACAGGGGGCTAACTATGGCTACACCTTC. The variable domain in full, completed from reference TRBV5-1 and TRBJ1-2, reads KAGVTQTPRYLIKTRGQQVTLSCSPISGHRSVSWYQQTPGQGLQFLFEYFSETQRNKGNFPGRFSGRQFSNSRSEMNVSTLELGDSALYLCASSLKGQGANYGYTFGSGTRLTVV.

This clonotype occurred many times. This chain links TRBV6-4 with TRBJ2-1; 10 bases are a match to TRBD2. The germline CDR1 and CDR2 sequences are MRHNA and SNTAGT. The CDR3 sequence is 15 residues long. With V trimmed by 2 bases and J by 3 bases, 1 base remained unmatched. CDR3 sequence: CASSDGTSDYNEQFF. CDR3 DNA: TGTGCCAGCAGTGACGGGACTAGCGACTACAATGAGCAGTTCTTC.

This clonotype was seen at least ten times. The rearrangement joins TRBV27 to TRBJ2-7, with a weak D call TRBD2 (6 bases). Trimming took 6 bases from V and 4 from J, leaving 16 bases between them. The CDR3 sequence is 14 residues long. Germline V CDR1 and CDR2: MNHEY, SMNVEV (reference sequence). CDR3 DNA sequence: TGTGCCAGCAGCCTAGGAGGGGCCGAATACGAGCAGTACTTC. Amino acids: CASSLGGAEYEQYF.

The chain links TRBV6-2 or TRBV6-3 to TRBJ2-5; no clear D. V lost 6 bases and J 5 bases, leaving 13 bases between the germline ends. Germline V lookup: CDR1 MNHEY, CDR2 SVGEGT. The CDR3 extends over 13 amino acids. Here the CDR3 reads CASRLRARETQYF. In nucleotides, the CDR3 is TGTGCCAGCAGGCTAAGGGCGCGGGAGACCCAGTACTTC.

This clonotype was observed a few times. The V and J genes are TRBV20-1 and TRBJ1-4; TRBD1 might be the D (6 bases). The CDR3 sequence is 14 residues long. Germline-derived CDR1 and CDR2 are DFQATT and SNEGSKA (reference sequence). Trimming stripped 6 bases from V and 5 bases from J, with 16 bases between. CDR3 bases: TGCAGTGCCCTCTACAGGGCCGGGAATGAAAAACTGTTTTTT. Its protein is CSALYRAGNEKLFF.

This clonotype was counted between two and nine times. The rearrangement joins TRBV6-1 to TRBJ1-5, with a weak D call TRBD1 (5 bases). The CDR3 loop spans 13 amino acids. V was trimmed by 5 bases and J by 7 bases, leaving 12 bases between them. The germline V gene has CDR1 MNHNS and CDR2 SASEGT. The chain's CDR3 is CASSPRDGQPQHF. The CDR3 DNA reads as TGTGCCAGCAGTCCCAGGGACGGACAGCCCCAGCATTTT.

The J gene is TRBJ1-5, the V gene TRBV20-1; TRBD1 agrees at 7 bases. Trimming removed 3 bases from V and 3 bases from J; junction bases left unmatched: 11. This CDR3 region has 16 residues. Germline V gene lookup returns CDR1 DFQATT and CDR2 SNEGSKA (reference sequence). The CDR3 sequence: CSASPPGTVYNQPQHF. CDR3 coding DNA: TGCAGTGCTAGTCCTCCCGGGACAGTTTACAATCAGCCCCAGCATTTT.

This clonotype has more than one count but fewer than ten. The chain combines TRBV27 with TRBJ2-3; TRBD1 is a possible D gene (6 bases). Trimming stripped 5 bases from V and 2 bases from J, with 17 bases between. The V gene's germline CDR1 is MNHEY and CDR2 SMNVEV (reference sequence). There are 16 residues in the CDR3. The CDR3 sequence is CASSPILQGDTDTQYF. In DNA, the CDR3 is TGTGCCAGCAGTCCAATTCTACAGGGAGACACAGATACGCAGTATTTT.